This T cell receptor beta chain was identified in a study of a mutant IDH1 vaccine in newly diagnosed glioma (dated by TCRdb to about 2021). The study in broad terms: In the chemotherapy-containing groups, vaccination started alongside temozolomide cycles, whereas in patients who had radiotherapy alone it started 4-6 weeks after radiotherapy. Prior to enrollment, patients had been given standard therapy consisting of radiotherapy alone, temozolomide alone, or radiochemotherapy with temozolomide, with the combination given to most patients. The week-35 safety follow-up was designated visit V12, and the week-47 end of study was designated visit V13. Of the roughly 32 treated patients, about 62% were male and roughly 40% were female, and a mean age of roughly 37 years was recorded. Peripheral blood was drawn at six visits: V03 (baseline), V05, V07, V10, V12 and V13. Longitudinal TCRB deep sequencing was done for 25 treated patients, wherever samples were available for exploratory analyses. Broader findings and caveats from the paper: Vaccine-induced immune responses across multiple MHC alleles were detected in 90% to 95% of patients. Changes in the top peripheral T cell clonotypes picked up by TCRB sequencing did not appear to be linked to pseudoprogression. Availability determined which PBMC samples were chosen for TCRB deep sequencing. The authors stated that sample limitations prevented analyses of patient blood samples from being reproduced.

In the paper's terms, the time point label means: week 35, safety follow-up. A 20-mer mutant IDH1 peptide at 300 micrograms in Montanide made up each vaccine dose, which was injected subcutaneously together with topical imiquimod. Across visits V03 through V10, patients got a total of eight vaccinations, given in weeks 1, 3, 5, 7, 11, 15, 19 and 23. The donors had newly diagnosed IDH1-mutant astrocytomas of WHO grade 3 or 4 that showed loss of nuclear ATRX. The samples were drawn from NOA16, a multicentre, single-arm, open-label phase I trial in Germany that tested a mutant IDH1 peptide vaccine in humans for the first time. Genomic DNA for TCRB sequencing was isolated from EDTA blood with the DNeasy Blood and Tissue Kit. The germline ends are 11 bases apart after V is trimmed by 3 bases and J by 1 base. The CDR3 contains 15 residues, cysteine and phenylalanine counted. The sequence is cut down to CDR3 DNA, 45 bases in frame from base 1. Taken from the germline V gene (reference sequence), the CDR1 and CDR2 loops are SGHNT and YYREEE.

To note about this clone: Its cognate antigen has yet to be identified. The sample holds no much larger clone one base away, and base qualities are not on file.

Library creation used the immunoSEQ multiplex PCR assay. Rearranged TCR beta chain sequences were amplified with the hsTCRB Kit following the manufacturer's protocol. An Illumina MiSeq was used to sequence the TCRB libraries. For the original study's pipeline: The proprietary platform of the kit vendor was used for demultiplexing, trimming and gene mapping. TCRdb took over this immuneACCESS table, retaining in-frame rearrangements with V and J assigned. Such tables are incomplete; in checked studies, under half of the missing clones stem from an unresolved V gene, and the remainder is unexplained. Clonal size and the V and J genes are those of that table, whereas D and trimming came from the DNA. Present in this sample are around 60,000 clones, roughly 80% of which were seen just once. 5% to 7% of the sample comes from the top ten.

The rearrangement combines TRBV5-4 with TRBJ1-3; matching of 6 bases hints at TRBD1 as the D gene. The TCR comes from a man in his forties with glioma. Sequenced here: PBMCs, sampled from a glioma patient whose treatment included an IDH1 peptide vaccine. The DNA sequence reads TGTGCCAGCAGCTCGGCGGACAGATCTGGAAACACCATATATTTT. This sequence encodes CASSSADRSGNTIYF.